This TCR beta chain was identified during a study of Graves' ophthalmopathy and Graves' hyperthyroidism. Amplification of the TCR beta CDR3 regions used RNA transcripts (as template). Amplification began with first-round RT-PCR using HTBI primers, then second-round multiplex PCR was performed. TCRdb re-called the multiplex PCR reads through MiXCR, storing one row per CDR3 protein. In the table there are over a million distinct CDR3 sequences, roughly 35% of which are singletons. This clonotype was seen many times. Its antigen is not identified. No donor had other autoimmune disease, uncontrolled infection, pregnancy or lactation. Study observations and caveats: Most expanded thyroid clonotypes above 0.001 frequency also appeared in blood.

After removal of 6 bases from V and 9 bases from J, the junction contained 8 bases not matched to a gene. This CDR3 has 14 amino acids. CDR1 is MGHDK and CDR2 is SYGVNS in the germline V gene. The specimen sequenced was peripheral blood or thyroid tissue (not recorded which). This clonotype originated in an adult man with Graves' hyperthyroidism. The chain uses TRBV25-1 and TRBJ1-6, with 7 bases identical to TRBD1. The CDR3 here is CASRNTGEGSPLHF. The CDR3 bases are TGTGCCAGCAGGAACACAGGGGAAGGTTCACCCCTCCACTTT.